One and the same sample provided the 9 T cell receptor beta chains below, sequenced in a study of blood T cell repertoires in COVID-19. Clones were sequenced by immunoSEQ multiplex PCR, and TCRdb holds only the in-frame ones, with some missing. This table has 210,000 or so clones, approximately 84% appearing once. Sequenced sample: peripheral blood. The receptors originated from a woman aged 65 to 85 with active or convalescent COVID-19.

The chain is built from TRBV6-1 and TRBJ1-4; tentative D call: TRBD1 (5 bases). The V end was cut by 3 bases, the J end by 8 bases, with 13 bases between. Germline CDR1 MNHNS, CDR2 SASEGT. This CDR3 is built from 14 residues. DNA of the CDR3: TGTGCCAGCAGTGACCAGGGAAGGGTCGAAAAACTGTTTTTT. Translation gives CASSDQGRVEKLFF.

This chain joins TRBV13 and TRBJ1-5, with 8 bases identical to TRBD1. Germline CDR1 PRHDT, CDR2 FYEKMQ (reference sequence). V shed 2 bases and J 0 bases; nucleotides not matched to a gene: 3. The CDR3 consists of 16 residues. This CDR3 reads CASSLSGGVSNQPQHF. The CDR3 DNA is TGTGCCAGCAGCTTATCAGGGGGCGTTAGCAATCAGCCCCAGCATTTT.

The chain joins TRBV6-4 to TRBJ2-5; TRBD2 matches at 9 bases. CDR3 length equals 17 residues. CDR1 is MRHNA, CDR2 SNTAGT, per germline. J gave up 4 bases and V 2 bases, and 11 bases lay outside the gene matches. CDR3 residues: CASSDLREGGQRETQYF. CDR3 nucleotide sequence: TGTGCCAGCAGTGACCTGCGGGAGGGGGGTCAAAGAGAGACCCAGTACTTC.

The V and J genes are TRBV9 and TRBJ1-2, with D possibly TRBD1 on 6 matching bases. V was clipped by 3 bases and J by 4 bases, with 13 bases between them. Germline loops: CDR1 SGDLS, CDR2 YYNGEE. The CDR3 extends over 14 amino acids. This CDR3 reads CASSAGQPPYGYTF. CDR3 sequence (DNA): TGTGCCAGCAGCGCCGGACAGCCCCCCTATGGCTACACCTTC.

This chain joins TRBV23-1 and TRBJ1-1, with D maybe TRBD1 (6 bases). TRBV23-1 is an ORF; its function is uncertain. The CDR3 has 11 residues. V was clipped by 8 bases and J by 7 bases, with 11 bases between them. CDR3: CASGRGGEAFF. CDR3 nucleotide sequence: TGCGCCAGCGGTCGAGGGGGTGAAGCTTTCTTT.

This clone was observed a few times. As DNA, the CDR3 is TGTGCCAGCAGCCTAAAGACAGGGTACAATGAGCAGTTCTTC. Encoded protein: CASSLKTGYNEQFF. The rearrangement joins TRBV7-3 to TRBJ2-1; 7 bases fit TRBD1. Germline V gene lookup returns CDR1 SGHTA and CDR2 FQGTGA. The CDR3 has 14 amino acids. V dropped 5 bases and J dropped 4; count of bases not matched to a gene: 5.

The V and J genes are TRBV7-8 and TRBJ1-2; no reliable D call. CDR1 SGHVS and CDR2 FQNEAQ come from the germline V gene. The ends were cut back, 4 bases at V and 8 bases at J, with 8 bases in the middle. This CDR3 is 11 amino acids long. CDR3 sequence: CASSSGVGYTF. The CDR3 DNA reads as TGTGCCAGCAGCTCCGGGGTGGGCTACACCTTC.

This chain connects TRBV30 to TRBJ1-1; 7 nucleotides match TRBD1. The CDR3 sequence is 11 residues long. With 4 bases clipped from V and 8 bases from J, the junction kept 4 bases outside the gene matches. CDR1 and CDR2 from the germline V gene are GTSNPN and SVGIG (reference sequence). CDR3 sequence (DNA): TGTGCCTGGAAAAGACAGGGCGAAGCTTTCTTT. Translated, it gives CAWKRQGEAFF.

The chain uses TRBV11-2 and TRBJ1-2, with 12 bases matching TRBD1. The V gene's germline CDR1 is SGHAT and CDR2 FQNNGV. Trimming took 4 bases from V and 7 from J; bases not matched to a gene: 13. The CDR3 loop spans 17 amino acids. The CDR3 reads CASSSPGQGAVVTGYTF. CDR3 nucleotide sequence: TGTGCCAGCAGCTCCCCGGGACAGGGGGCAGTGGTGACTGGCTACACCTTC.